Below, 2 T cell receptor beta chains from the same sample are listed, as sequenced in a study of regulatory T cells in long-lasting Graves disease. Time point: persistent/refractory GD, antithyroid drugs over 5 years with positive TRAb. Extracted RNA from PBMCs served as the source of the TCR library. Investigators prepared the TCR beta libraries by applying iRepertoire HTBI primers and Arm-PCR of CDR3 regions. MiXCR was run by TCRdb on the multiplex PCR reads, yielding one entry per CDR3 protein. The sample consists of 300,000 to 350,000 distinct CDR3 sequences, around a fifth of them appearing once. The sequenced sample was peripheral blood mononuclear cells (PBMCs), obtained when the disease was refractory, from a patient treated with antithyroid drugs. These receptors were collected from a female donor with Graves disease.

This clonotype appeared a few times. This rearrangement joins TRBV20-1 to TRBJ1-6; D remains ambiguous. The CDR3 extends over 15 amino acids. V was pared by 0 bases and J by 7 bases, with 13 bases between. The germline CDR1 and CDR2 sequences are DFQATT and SNEGSKA (reference sequence). The CDR3 region is CSARDPGKLNSPLHF. Written as DNA, the CDR3 is TGCAGTGCTAGAGACCCCGGGAAACTCAATTCACCCCTCCACTTT.

This clonotype appeared many times. The CDR3 is CASSSGAGGYLNSPLHF. CDR3 DNA sequence: TGTGCCAGCAGTTCCGGGGCAGGGGGCTACCTTAATTCACCCCTCCACTTT. The genes are TRBV28 and TRBJ1-6; 8 nucleotides match TRBD1. Unmatched junction bases numbered 11, after V lost 4 bases and J lost 6 bases. This CDR3 contains 17 residues. The germline gives CDR1 MDHEN, CDR2 SYDVKM.